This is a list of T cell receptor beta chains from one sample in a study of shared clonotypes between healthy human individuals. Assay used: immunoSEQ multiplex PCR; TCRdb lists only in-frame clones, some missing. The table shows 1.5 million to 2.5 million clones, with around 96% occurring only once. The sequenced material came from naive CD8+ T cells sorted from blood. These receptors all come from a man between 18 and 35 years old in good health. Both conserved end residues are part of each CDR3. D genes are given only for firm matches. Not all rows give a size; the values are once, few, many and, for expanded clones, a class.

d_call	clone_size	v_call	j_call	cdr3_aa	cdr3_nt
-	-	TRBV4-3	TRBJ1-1	CASSQDWLNTEAFF	TGCGCCAGCAGCCAAGATTGGCTTAACACTGAAGCTTTCTTT
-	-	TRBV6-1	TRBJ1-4	CASSETWDVDEKLFF	TGTGCCAGCAGTGAAACCTGGGATGTGGATGAAAAACTGTTTTTT
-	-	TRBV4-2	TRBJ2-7	CASSQEGTEQYF	TGTGCCAGCAGCCAAGAGGGTACCGAGCAGTACTTC
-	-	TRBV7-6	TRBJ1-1	CASSPMTGNTEAFF	TGTGCCAGCAGCCCGATGACAGGGAACACTGAAGCTTTCTTT
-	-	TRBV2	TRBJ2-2	CASKGEYGELFF	TGTGCCAGCAAGGGAGAATACGGGGAGCTGTTTTTT
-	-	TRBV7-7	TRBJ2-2	CASSPQILGTGELFF	TGTGCTAGCAGCCCACAGATTTTAGGAACCGGGGAGCTGTTTTTT
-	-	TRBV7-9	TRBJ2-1	CASSLEVGGEQFF	TGTGCCAGCAGCTTAGAGGTAGGAGGTGAGCAGTTCTTC
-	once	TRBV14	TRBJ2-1	CASSQVSVWAEGSNEQFF	TGTGCCAGCAGCCAAGTCTCGGTTTGGGCGGAAGGGAGTAATGAGCAGTTCTTC
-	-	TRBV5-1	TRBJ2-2	CASSAGGFNTGELFF	TGCGCCAGCAGCGCCGGCGGCTTCAACACCGGGGAGCTGTTTTTT
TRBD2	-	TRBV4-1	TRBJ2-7	CASSQESAGVYEQYF	TGCGCCAGCAGCCAAGAAAGCGCGGGGGTTTACGAGCAGTACTTC
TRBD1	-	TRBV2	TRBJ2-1	CAAGTGTYNEQFF	TGTGCCGCTGGGACAGGGACATACAATGAGCAGTTCTTC